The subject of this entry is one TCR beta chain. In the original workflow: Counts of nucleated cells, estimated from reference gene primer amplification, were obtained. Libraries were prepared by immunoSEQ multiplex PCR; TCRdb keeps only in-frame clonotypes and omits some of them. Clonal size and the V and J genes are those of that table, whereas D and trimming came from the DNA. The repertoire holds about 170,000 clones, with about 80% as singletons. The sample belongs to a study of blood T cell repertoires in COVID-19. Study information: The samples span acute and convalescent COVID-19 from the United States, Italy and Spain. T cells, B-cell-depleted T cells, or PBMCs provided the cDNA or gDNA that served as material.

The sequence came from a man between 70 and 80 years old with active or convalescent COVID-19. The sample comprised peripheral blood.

Here the CDR3 reads CASSQRLATDTQYF. CDR3 bases: TGCGCCAGCAGCCAGCGACTAGCCACAGATACGCAGTATTTT. V and J are TRBV4-3 and TRBJ2-3; 7 bases line up with TRBD2. The CDR3 is made up of 14 amino acids. V was pared by 3 bases and J by 2 bases, with 2 bases of the junction left unmatched. Germline V gene lookup returns CDR1 LGHNA and CDR2 YSLEER.